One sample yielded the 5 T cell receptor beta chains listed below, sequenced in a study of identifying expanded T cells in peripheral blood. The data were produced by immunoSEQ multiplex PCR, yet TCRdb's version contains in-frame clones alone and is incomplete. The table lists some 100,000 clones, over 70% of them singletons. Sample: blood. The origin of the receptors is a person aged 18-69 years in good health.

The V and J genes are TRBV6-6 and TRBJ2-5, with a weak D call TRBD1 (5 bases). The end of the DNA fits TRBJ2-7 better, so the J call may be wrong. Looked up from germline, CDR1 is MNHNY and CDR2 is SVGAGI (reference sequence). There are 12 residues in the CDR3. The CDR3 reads CASSGSSYEQYF. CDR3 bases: TGTGCCAGCTCAGGGTCCTCCTACGAGCAGTACTTC.

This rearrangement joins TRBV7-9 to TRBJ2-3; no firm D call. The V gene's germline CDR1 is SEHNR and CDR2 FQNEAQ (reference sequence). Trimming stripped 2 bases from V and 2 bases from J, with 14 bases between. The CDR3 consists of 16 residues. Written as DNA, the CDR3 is TGTGCCAGCAGCTTAATTGGGGTTGACCCCACAGATACGCAGTATTTT. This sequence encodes CASSLIGVDPTDTQYF.

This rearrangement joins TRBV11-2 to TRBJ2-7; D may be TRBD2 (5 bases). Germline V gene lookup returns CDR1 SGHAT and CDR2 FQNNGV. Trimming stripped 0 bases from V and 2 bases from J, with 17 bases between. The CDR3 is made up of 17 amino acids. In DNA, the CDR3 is TGTGCCAGCAGCTTAGATCTTCCCCTTACGGGGACCTACGAGCAGTACTTC. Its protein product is CASSLDLPLTGTYEQYF.

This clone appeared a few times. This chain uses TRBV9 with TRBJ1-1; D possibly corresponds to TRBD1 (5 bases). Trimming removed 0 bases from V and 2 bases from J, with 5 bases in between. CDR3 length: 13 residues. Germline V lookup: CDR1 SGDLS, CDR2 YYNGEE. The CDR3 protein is CASSVGDNTEAFF. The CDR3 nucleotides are TGTGCCAGCAGCGTAGGGGACAACACTGAAGCTTTCTTT.

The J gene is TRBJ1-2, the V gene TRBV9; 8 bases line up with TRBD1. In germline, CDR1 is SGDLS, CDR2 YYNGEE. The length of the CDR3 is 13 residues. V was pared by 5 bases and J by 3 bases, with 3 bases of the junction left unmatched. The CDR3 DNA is TGTGCCAGCAGGGGGGACAGGTACTATGGCTACACCTTC. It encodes CASRGDRYYGYTF.